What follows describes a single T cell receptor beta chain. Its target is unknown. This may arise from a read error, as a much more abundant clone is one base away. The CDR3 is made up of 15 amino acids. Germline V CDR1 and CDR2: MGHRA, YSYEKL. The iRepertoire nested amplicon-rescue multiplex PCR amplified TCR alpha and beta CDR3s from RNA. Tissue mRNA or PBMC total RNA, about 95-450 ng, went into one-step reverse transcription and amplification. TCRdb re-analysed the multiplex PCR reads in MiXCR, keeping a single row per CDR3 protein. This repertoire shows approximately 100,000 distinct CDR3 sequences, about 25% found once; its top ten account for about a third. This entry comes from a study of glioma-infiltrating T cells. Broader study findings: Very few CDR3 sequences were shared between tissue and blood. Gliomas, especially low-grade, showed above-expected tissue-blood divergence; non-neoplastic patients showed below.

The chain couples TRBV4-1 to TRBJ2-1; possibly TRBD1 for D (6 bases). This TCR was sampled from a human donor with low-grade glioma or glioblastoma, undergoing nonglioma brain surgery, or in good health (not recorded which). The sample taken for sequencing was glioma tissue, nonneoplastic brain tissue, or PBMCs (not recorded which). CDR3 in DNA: TGCGCCAGCAGCCAAGTCTTCAACAGGGAGTTTCCCCCGTCCTTC. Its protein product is CASSQVFNREFPPSF.